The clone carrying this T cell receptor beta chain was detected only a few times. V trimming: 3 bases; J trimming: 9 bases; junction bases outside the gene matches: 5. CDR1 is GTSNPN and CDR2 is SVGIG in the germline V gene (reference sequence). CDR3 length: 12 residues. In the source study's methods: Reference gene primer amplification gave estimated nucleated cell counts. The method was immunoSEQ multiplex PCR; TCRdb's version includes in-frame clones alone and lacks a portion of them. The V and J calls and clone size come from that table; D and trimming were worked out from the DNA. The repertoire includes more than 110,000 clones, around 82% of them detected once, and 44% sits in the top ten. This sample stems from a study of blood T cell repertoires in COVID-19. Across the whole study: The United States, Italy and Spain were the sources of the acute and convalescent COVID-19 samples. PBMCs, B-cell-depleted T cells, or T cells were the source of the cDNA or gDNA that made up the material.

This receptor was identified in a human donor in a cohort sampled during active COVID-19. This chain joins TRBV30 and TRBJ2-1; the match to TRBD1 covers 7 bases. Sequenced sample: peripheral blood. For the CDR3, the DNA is TGTGCCTGGAGCGAAGGGGGCGGTGAGCAGTTCTTC. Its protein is CAWSEGGGEQFF.